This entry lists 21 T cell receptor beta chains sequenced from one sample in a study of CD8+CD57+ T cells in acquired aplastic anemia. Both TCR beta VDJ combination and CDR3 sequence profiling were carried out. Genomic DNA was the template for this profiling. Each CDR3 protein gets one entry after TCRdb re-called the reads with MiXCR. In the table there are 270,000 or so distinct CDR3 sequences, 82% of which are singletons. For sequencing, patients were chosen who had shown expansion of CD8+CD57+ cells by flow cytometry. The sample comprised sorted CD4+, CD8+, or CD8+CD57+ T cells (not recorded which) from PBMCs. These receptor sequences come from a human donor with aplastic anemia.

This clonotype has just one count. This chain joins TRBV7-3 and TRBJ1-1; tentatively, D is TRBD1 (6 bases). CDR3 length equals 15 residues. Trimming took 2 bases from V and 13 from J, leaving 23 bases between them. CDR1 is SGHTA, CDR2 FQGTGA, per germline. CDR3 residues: CASSLDGTWKTEHFF. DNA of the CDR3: TGTGCCAGCAGCTTAGACGGGACATGGAAAACTGAACATTTCTTT.

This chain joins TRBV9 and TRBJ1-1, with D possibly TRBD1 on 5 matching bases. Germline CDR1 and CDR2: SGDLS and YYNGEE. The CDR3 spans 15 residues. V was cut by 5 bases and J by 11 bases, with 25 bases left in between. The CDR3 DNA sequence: TGTGCCAGCAGAGGAGCTGGGACCGCGAAGACTGTCGCTTTCTTT. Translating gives CASRGAGTAKTVAFF.

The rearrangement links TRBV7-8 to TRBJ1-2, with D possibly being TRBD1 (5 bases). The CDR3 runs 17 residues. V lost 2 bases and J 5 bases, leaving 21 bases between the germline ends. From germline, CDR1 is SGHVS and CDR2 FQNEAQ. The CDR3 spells CASSLSGGPATEYGYTF. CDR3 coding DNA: TGTGCCAGCAGCTTATCGGGGGGTCCCGCTACGGAGTATGGCTACACCTTC.

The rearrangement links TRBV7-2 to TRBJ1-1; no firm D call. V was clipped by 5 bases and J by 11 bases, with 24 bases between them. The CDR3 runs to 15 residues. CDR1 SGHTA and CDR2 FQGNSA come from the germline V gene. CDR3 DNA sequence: TGTGCCAGCAGCCTAGAGCTGACTGGGAACACACGCGCTTTCTTT. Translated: CASSLELTGNTRAFF.

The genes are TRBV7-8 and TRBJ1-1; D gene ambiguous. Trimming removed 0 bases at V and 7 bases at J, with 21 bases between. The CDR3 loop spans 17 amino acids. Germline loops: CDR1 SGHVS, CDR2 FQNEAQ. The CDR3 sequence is CASSLAEGPLVQYEAFF. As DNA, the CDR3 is TGTGCCAGCAGCTTAGCGGAAGGTCCCCTGGTGCAGTATGAAGCTTTCTTT.

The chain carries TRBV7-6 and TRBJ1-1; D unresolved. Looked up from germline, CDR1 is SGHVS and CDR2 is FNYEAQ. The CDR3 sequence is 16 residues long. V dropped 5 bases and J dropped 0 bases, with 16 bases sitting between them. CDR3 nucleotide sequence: TGTGCCAGCAGCCCCGGGATAGCGGGCTTGAACACTGAAGCTTTCTTT. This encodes CASSPGIAGLNTEAFF.

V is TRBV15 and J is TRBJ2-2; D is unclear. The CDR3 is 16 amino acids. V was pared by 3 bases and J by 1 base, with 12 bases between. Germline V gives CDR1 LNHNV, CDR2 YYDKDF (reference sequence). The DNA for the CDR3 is TGTGCCACCAGCAGGGCTGCTGAAAGGAACACCGGGGAGCTGTTTTTT. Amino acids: CATSRAAERNTGELFF. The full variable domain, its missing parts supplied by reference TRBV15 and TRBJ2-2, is DAMVIQNPRYQVTQFGKPVTLSCSQTLNHNVMYWYQQKSSQAPKLLFHYYDKDFNNEADTPDNFQSRRPNTSFCFLDIRSPGLGDTAMYLCATSRAAERNTGELFFGEGSRLTVL.

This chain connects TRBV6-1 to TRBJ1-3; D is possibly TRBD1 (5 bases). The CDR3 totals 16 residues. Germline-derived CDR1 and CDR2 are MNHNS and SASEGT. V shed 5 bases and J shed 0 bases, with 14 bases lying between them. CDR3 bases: TGTGCCAGCAGTCGGGGAGGGGCCTCCTCTGGAAACACCATATATTTT. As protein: CASSRGGASSGNTIYF.

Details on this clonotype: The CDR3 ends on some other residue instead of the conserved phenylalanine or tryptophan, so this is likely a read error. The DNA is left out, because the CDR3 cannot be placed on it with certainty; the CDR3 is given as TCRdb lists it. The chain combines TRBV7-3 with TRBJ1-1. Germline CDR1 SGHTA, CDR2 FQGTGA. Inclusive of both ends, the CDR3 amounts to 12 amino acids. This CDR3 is CASLTGGTEDFY.

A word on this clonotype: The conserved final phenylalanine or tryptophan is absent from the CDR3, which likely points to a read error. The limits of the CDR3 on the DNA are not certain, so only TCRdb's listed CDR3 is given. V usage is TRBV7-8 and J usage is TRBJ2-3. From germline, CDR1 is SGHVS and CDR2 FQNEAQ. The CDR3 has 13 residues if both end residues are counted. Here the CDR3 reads CASSFAARLRRQY.

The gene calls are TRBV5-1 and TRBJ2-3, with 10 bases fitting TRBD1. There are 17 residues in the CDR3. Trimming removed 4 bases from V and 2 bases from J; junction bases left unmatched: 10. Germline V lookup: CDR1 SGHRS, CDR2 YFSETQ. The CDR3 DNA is TGCGCCAGCAGCCTGGGAGGGACAGGGGATCACACAGATACGCAGTATTTT. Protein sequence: CASSLGGTGDHTDTQYF. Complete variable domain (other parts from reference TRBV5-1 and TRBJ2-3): KAGVTQTPRYLIKTRGQQVTLSCSPISGHRSVSWYQQTPGQGLQFLFEYFSETQRNKGNFPGRFSGRQFSNSRSEMNVSTLELGDSALYLCASSLGGTGDHTDTQYFGPGTRLTVL.

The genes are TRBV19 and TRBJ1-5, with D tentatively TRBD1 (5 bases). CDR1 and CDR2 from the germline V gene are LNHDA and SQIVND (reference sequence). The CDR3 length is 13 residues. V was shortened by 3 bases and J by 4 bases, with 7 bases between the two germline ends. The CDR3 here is CASSMGGNQPQHF. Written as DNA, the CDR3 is TGTGCCAGTAGTATGGGGGGGAATCAGCCCCAGCATTTT.

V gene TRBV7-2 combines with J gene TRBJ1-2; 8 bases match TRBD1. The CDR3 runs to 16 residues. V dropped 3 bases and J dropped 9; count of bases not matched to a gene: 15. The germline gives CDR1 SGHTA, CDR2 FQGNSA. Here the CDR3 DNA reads TGTGCCAGCAGCTTGGCAGGGGGCGCCCTCGATGGCTGCTACACCTTC. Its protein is CASSLAGGALDGCYTF.

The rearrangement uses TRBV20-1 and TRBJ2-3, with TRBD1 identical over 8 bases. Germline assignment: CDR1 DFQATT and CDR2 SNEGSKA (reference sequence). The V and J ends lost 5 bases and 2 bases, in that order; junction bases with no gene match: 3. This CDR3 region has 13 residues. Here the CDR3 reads CSAHRGYTDTQYF. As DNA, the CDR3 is TGCAGTGCTCACAGGGGGTACACAGATACGCAGTATTTT.

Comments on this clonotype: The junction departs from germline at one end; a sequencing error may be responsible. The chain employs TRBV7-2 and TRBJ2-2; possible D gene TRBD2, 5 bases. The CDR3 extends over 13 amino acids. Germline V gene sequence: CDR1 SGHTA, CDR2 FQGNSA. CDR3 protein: CASSSGITGGLFF. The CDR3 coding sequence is TGTGCCAGCAGCTCCGGGATCACGGGTGGGCTGTTTTTC.

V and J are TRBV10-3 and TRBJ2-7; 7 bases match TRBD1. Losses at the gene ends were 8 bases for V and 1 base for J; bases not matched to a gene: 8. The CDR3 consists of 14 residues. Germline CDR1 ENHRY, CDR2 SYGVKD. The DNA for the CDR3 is TGTGCCATCGGAAACCGGGACAGTTCCTACGAGCAGTACTTC. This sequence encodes CAIGNRDSSYEQYF.

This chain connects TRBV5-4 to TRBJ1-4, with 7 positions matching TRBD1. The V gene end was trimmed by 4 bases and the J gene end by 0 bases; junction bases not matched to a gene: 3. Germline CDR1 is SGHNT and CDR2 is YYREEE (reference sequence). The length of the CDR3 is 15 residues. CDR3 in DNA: TGTGCCAGCAGCGCCGGGACAGCAACTAATGAAAAACTGTTTTTT. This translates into CASSAGTATNEKLFF.

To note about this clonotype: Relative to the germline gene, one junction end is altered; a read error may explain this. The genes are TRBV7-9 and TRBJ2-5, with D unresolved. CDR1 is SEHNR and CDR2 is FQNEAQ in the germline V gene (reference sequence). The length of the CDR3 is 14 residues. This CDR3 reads CASSRGSAQENQYF. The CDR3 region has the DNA TGTGCCAGCAGCAGAGGCAGCGCGCAAGAGAACCAGTATTTC.

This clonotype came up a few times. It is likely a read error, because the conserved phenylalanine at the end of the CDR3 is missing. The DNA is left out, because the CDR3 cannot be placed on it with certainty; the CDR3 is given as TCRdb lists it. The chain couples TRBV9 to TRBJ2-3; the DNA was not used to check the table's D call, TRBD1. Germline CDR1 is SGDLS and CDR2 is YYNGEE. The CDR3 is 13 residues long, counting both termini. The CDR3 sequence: CASGVGGQSTDTL.

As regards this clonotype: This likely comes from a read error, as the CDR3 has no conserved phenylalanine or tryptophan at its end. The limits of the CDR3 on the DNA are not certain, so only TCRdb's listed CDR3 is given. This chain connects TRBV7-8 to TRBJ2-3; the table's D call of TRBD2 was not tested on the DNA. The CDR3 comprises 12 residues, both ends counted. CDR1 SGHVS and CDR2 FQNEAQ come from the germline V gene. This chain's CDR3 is CASSSAGDTESQ.

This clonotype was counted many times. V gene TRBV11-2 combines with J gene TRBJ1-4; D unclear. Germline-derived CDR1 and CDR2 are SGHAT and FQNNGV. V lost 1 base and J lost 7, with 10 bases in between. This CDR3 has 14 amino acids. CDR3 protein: CASSLGVFSEKLFF. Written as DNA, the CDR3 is TGTGCCAGCAGCTTAGGTGTTTTCAGTGAAAAACTGTTTTTT.